Below, 13 T cell receptor beta chains from the same sample are listed, as sequenced in a study of blood T cell repertoires in COVID-19 (dated by TCRdb to about 2020). The library came from the immunoSEQ multiplex PCR assay. TCRdb re-hosts the immuneACCESS table, in-frame sequences only. Its copies lack some clones; in the studies checked, an unresolved V gene accounts for under half of them, and the cause for the rest is not known. This sample is represented by some 250,000 clones; around 84% of them were singletons. The ten largest clones add up to around 16% of the sample. Specimen: PBMCs or T cells enriched from blood (not recorded which). All receptors derive from a man aged 18 to 29 who had recovered from COVID-19.

This clone appeared once. The chain recombines TRBV4-1 with TRBJ2-1; 8 bases align to TRBD2. This CDR3 has 17 residues. From germline, CDR1 is MGHRA and CDR2 YSYEKL. Trimming took 1 base from V and 6 from J; bases not matched to a gene: 11. DNA for the CDR3: TGCGCCAGCAGCCAAGGACCCCGGGGGGGGGCGAGCAATGAGCAGTTCTTC. Protein: CASSQGPRGGASNEQFF.

A few counts support this clone. The chain joins TRBV30 to TRBJ1-1, with D uncertain. CDR3 length: 12 amino acids. Trimming removed 2 bases from V and 10 bases from J, with 14 bases in between. Germline V gives CDR1 GTSNPN, CDR2 SVGIG (reference sequence). The CDR3 DNA reads as TGTGCCTGGAGTTACTCTTCAACGCCAGCTTTCTTT. Protein: CAWSYSSTPAFF.

The chain couples TRBV18 to TRBJ2-3; the match to TRBD2 covers 11 bases. J gave up 0 bases and V 4 bases, and 0 bases lay outside the gene matches. Germline loops: CDR1 KGHSH, CDR2 LQKENI. The CDR3 is 15 amino acids. The CDR3 coding sequence is TGTGCCAGCTCACGGACTAGCGGGAGCACAGATACGCAGTATTTT. As protein: CASSRTSGSTDTQYF.

V and J are TRBV19 and TRBJ2-1; 9 bases are shared with TRBD1. The germline V gene has CDR1 LNHDA and CDR2 SQIVND (reference sequence). V lost 9 bases and J lost 10; bases outside the gene matches: 13. The CDR3 totals 14 residues. In DNA form, the CDR3 reads TGTGCCAGCGGTTACAGGGGGCTGACATTGGAGCAGTTCTTC. The encoded protein is CASGYRGLTLEQFF.

The chain joins TRBV10-3 to TRBJ2-2, with 7 bases fitting TRBD1. This CDR3 has 16 residues. The V gene's germline CDR1 is ENHRY and CDR2 SYGVKD. J gave up 1 base and V 5 bases, and 7 bases lay outside the gene matches. The DNA of the CDR3 is TGTGCCATCAGTACGACAGGGCTGCAGAACACCGGGGAGCTGTTTTTT. Protein sequence: CAISTTGLQNTGELFF.

This CDR3 is CASSLSSAGGRSEQYF. For the CDR3, the DNA is TGTGCCAGCAGTTTATCCTCGGCAGGGGGTAGGAGCGAGCAGTACTTC. The chain joins TRBV27 to TRBJ2-7; 7 nucleotides agree with TRBD1. This CDR3 has 16 amino acids. V lost 0 bases and J lost 6; bases outside the gene matches: 11. CDR1 is MNHEY and CDR2 is SMNVEV in the germline V gene (reference sequence).

The rearrangement joins TRBV21-1 to TRBJ2-4; TRBD1, the table's D call, was not compared with the DNA. TRBV21-1 is tagged as a pseudogene. This CDR3 contains 12 residues. CDR3 nucleotide sequence: TGTGCCAGGGGGGCCCCCAAAAACATTCAGTACTTC. It encodes CARGAPKNIQYF.

This clone was observed once. The chain couples TRBV29-1 to TRBJ2-7, with 7 bases identical to TRBD2. V lost 0 bases, J lost 7 bases, and 6 bases stayed unmatched. Germline CDR1 reads SQVTM; CDR2 reads ANQGSEA. The CDR3 runs 13 residues. The CDR3 region has the DNA TGCAGCGTTGAAGATCTCGAGGGAGGGGAGCAGTACTTC. The encoded protein is CSVEDLEGGEQYF.

The chain joins TRBV7-9 to TRBJ1-2, with 8 bases lining up with TRBD1. The V gene end was trimmed by 1 base and the J gene end by 6 bases; junction bases not matched to a gene: 4. The CDR3 runs 14 residues. The V gene's germline CDR1 is SEHNR and CDR2 FQNEAQ (reference sequence). In DNA form, the CDR3 reads TGTGCCAGCAGCTTAGAGGACAGGGTCGATGGCTACACCTTC. Translated, it gives CASSLEDRVDGYTF.

The chain recombines TRBV27 with TRBJ1-1, with D possibly being TRBD1 (5 bases). Trimming cost V 5 bases and J 1 base, with 5 bases left between them. This CDR3 region has 12 residues. Per germline, CDR1 MNHEY and CDR2 SMNVEV (reference sequence). The CDR3 region has the DNA TGTGCCAGCAGTGACAGGAACACTGAAGCTTTCTTT. This codes for CASSDRNTEAFF.

The chain employs TRBV3-1 (or the pseudogene TRBV3-2) and TRBJ1-1; D call uncertain. The CDR3 consists of 15 residues. The V end was cut by 1 base, the J end by 3 bases, with 12 bases between. In germline, CDR1 is LGHDT, CDR2 YNNKEL (reference sequence). The CDR3 nucleotides read TGTGCCAGCAGCCAAGTCGGGAGGTGGGACACTGAAGCTTTCTTT. Protein product: CASSQVGRWDTEAFF.

The chain recombines TRBV7-9 with TRBJ2-5, with unresolved D. The V and J ends lost 8 bases and 5 bases respectively, with 12 bases between them. The CDR3 length is 12 residues. CDR1 and CDR2 from the germline V gene are SEHNR and FQNEAQ (reference sequence). DNA for the CDR3: TGTGCCAGCGGGCAGGTCTCTGAGACCCAGTACTTC. Its translation is CASGQVSETQYF. Based on the CDR3 plus reference TRBV7-9 and TRBJ2-5, the full variable domain is DTGVSQNPRHKITKRGQNVTFRCDPISEHNRLYWYRQTLGQGPEFLTYFQNEAQLEKSRLLSDRFSAERPKGSFSTLEIQRTEQGDSAMYLCASGQVSETQYFGPGTRLLVL.

The chain combines TRBV28 with TRBJ1-4; 9 positions match TRBD1. CDR3 length: 18 residues. V was clipped by 4 bases and J by 2 bases; unmatched bases: 11. Per the germline V gene, CDR1 is MDHEN and CDR2 is SYDVKM. In DNA form, the CDR3 reads TGTGCCAGCAGTTCCGTAGCGGACAGGGGACTTACTAATGAAAAACTGTTTTTT. It encodes CASSSVADRGLTNEKLFF.